This passage covers 21 T cell receptor beta chains from one sample sequenced in a study of cytotoxic CD8 clonotypes in ibrutinib-treated CLL. Libraries were prepared by immunoSEQ multiplex PCR; TCRdb keeps only in-frame clonotypes and omits some of them. The sample includes tens of thousands of clones, 56% of them seen just once. Material: PBMCs, obtained after 24 months of ibrutinib treatment. These receptors were taken from a human donor with chronic lymphocytic leukemia.

With regard to this clone: One end of the junction varies from germline; a read error may be responsible. The V call is TRBV6-1, the J call TRBJ2-5; D not resolved. The CDR3 has 13 amino acids. Germline assignment: CDR1 MNHNS and CDR2 SASEGT. CDR3 bases: TGTGCCAGCAGTGTAAGAGGTTACCACCACCCGGACTTC. Protein sequence: CASSVRGYHHPDF.

The chain links TRBV11-2 to TRBJ2-7, with D perhaps matching TRBD2 (6 bases). V lost 6 bases and J lost 1, with 22 bases in between. Germline CDR1 and CDR2: SGHAT and FQNNGV. The CDR3 runs 17 residues. DNA of the CDR3: TGTGCCAGCAGACTAGCTGGCGGAAGGTTGGGGTCCTACGAGCAGTACTTC. This encodes CASRLAGGRLGSYEQYF.

The chain combines TRBV10-1 with TRBJ1-1, with D possibly TRBD1 on 5 matching bases. V lost 6 bases and J lost 3, with 14 bases in between. This CDR3 has 14 amino acids. The germline gives CDR1 WNHNN, CDR2 SYGVQD (reference sequence). CDR3 DNA sequence: TGCGCCAGCAGGGCAGGGCTTCGGGACACTGAAGCTTTCTTT. This codes for CASRAGLRDTEAFF.

The chain carries TRBV25-1 and TRBJ2-3, with no clear D. Trimming took off 4 bases at V and 1 base at J, with 6 bases between the two ends. The length of the CDR3 is 13 residues. Germline values: CDR1 MGHDK, CDR2 SYGVNS. As DNA, the CDR3 is TGTGCCAGCAGTGCCTGGGGCACAGATACGCAGTATTTT. Amino acids: CASSAWGTDTQYF.

The rearrangement joins TRBV5-1 to TRBJ1-5, with no clear D. V was trimmed by 0 bases and J by 5 bases, leaving 9 bases between them. The germline V gene has CDR1 SGHRS and CDR2 YFSETQ. The CDR3 has 14 amino acids. CDR3 bases: TGCGCCAGCAGCTTGGGGGATGGCTATCAGCCCCAGCATTTT. Amino acids: CASSLGDGYQPQHF.

This clone occurred a few times. The V and J genes are TRBV28 and TRBJ1-2, with D perhaps TRBD1 (5 bases). Germline CDR1 reads MDHEN; CDR2 reads SYDVKM. Trimming shortened V by 8 bases and J by 7 bases, and 14 bases separated the two germline ends. The CDR3 sequence is 12 residues long. For the CDR3, the DNA is TGTGCCAGCGCTGGAGGGGCGGGTGGCTACACCTTC. It yields the protein CASAGGAGGYTF.

This chain joins TRBV6-1 and TRBJ1-2; D is undetermined. Germline assignment: CDR1 MNHNS and CDR2 SASEGT. V was shortened by 6 bases and J by 3 bases, with 14 bases between the two germline ends. The CDR3 contains 14 residues. The CDR3 protein is CASRKAPGDYGYTF. Written as DNA, the CDR3 is TGTGCCAGCAGAAAGGCCCCTGGTGACTATGGCTACACCTTC.

This clone was counted only a few times. This chain uses TRBV18 with TRBJ2-3, with D hard to call. Germline CDR1 KGHSH, CDR2 LQKENI. V shed 5 bases and J shed 4 bases, with 4 bases lying between them. This CDR3 contains 11 residues. The CDR3 is CASSSPDTQYF. DNA of the CDR3: TGTGCCAGCTCATCCCCAGATACGCAGTATTTT.

This chain uses TRBV19 with TRBJ2-2; TRBD1 aligns across 7 bases. Trimming at V came to 9 bases and at J to 5 bases, leaving 6 bases not matched to a gene. Germline V lookup: CDR1 LNHDA, CDR2 SQIVND (reference sequence). The CDR3 is 13 residues long. This chain's CDR3 is CASDRATTGELFF. CDR3 bases: TGTGCCAGCGACAGGGCAACAACCGGGGAGCTGTTTTTT.

The V call is TRBV7-9, the J call TRBJ1-2; a weak D match, TRBD1 (5 bases). The V end was cut by 4 bases, the J end by 3 bases, with 15 bases between. The CDR3 runs 15 residues. CDR1 is SEHNR, CDR2 FQNEAQ, per germline (reference sequence). CDR3 bases: TGTGCCAGCAGCTCGTTAACGGGGCTCGACTATGGCTACACCTTC. This codes for CASSSLTGLDYGYTF.

The chain uses TRBV7-8 and TRBJ1-5, with D possibly TRBD1 on 5 matching bases. The V end lost 1 base, the J end lost 11 bases, and 15 bases lay between the germline ends. The CDR3 extends over 14 amino acids. Germline assignment: CDR1 SGHVS and CDR2 FQNEAQ. This CDR3 reads CASSLDRRPPTQHF. The CDR3 DNA reads as TGTGCCAGCAGCTTAGACAGGAGGCCCCCAACCCAGCATTTT.

This clone was picked up a small number of times. The chain is built from TRBV18 and TRBJ2-5, with D unresolved. The CDR3 contains 13 residues. V lost 6 bases and J lost 2, with 10 bases in between. The V gene's germline CDR1 is KGHSH and CDR2 LQKENI. The CDR3 DNA reads as TGTGCCAGCTCGCCGGGTTGGCAAGAGACCCAGTACTTC. It specifies CASSPGWQETQYF.

This clone was detected a few times. The J gene is TRBJ2-7, the V gene TRBV6-1; D unresolved. From germline, CDR1 is MNHNS and CDR2 SASEGT. The CDR3 spans 11 residues. V lost 4 bases and J lost 3, with 4 bases in between. The CDR3 reads CASSGVYEQYF. In DNA, the CDR3 is TGTGCCAGCAGTGGAGTCTACGAGCAGTACTTC.

This sequence joins TRBV13 and TRBJ2-7; 8 bases map to TRBD2. After removal of 2 bases from V and 4 bases from J, the junction contained 4 bases not matched to a gene. From germline, CDR1 is PRHDT and CDR2 FYEKMQ (reference sequence). The CDR3 is 14 residues long. CDR3 sequence (DNA): TGTGCCAGCAGCTTAAGCGGGGGATGGTACGAGCAGTACTTC. Translated: CASSLSGGWYEQYF.

This clone has a count of ten or more. This sequence joins TRBV4-1 and TRBJ1-1; 11 bases agree with TRBD1. Germline CDR1 MGHRA, CDR2 YSYEKL. The CDR3 covers 15 residues. J was trimmed by 7 bases and V by 2 bases; bases with no gene match: 6. CDR3 DNA sequence: TGCGCCAGCAGCCAACTCGGACAGGGGGCGCGTGAAGCTTTCTTT. Its protein product is CASSQLGQGAREAFF.

This chain connects TRBV6-5 to TRBJ1-4; D remains unclear. Between the trimmed V and J ends, which lost 7 bases and 3 bases, there was a span of 6 bases. The CDR3 length is 12 residues. The germline V gene encodes CDR1 MNHEY and CDR2 SVGAGI. The CDR3 loop is CASKGANEKLFF. CDR3 sequence (DNA): TGTGCCAGCAAGGGTGCTAATGAAAAACTGTTTTTT.

This clone occurred once. This chain connects TRBV27 to TRBJ2-5; 8 bases agree with TRBD2. Germline CDR1 and CDR2: MNHEY and SMNVEV (reference sequence). There are 16 residues in the CDR3. V shed 5 bases, J shed 4 bases, and the junction held 12 bases outside the gene matches. The CDR3 region has the DNA TGTGCCAGCAGTCTCCTTTTGGCGGGGGGTCGAGAGACCCAGTACTTC. Its translation is CASSLLLAGGRETQYF.

The genes are TRBV7-8 and TRBJ2-7; weak D call: TRBD1 (5 bases). Trimming stripped 2 bases from V and 5 bases from J, with 19 bases between. This CDR3 is built from 16 residues. Per germline, CDR1 SGHVS and CDR2 FQNEAQ. CDR3 residues: CASSLRVGVPPNEQYV. The CDR3 bases are TGTGCCAGCAGCTTACGGGTAGGGGTCCCCCCCAACGAGCAGTACGTC.

The chain links TRBV6-5 to TRBJ1-5; no clear D. Germline assignment: CDR1 MNHEY and CDR2 SVGAGI. This CDR3 has 14 residues. Trimming cost V 7 bases and J 0 bases, with 10 bases left between them. In DNA form, the CDR3 reads TGTGCCAGCACAAAGACGGATAGCAATCAGCCCCAGCATTTT. As protein: CASTKTDSNQPQHF.

The chain recombines TRBV5-1 with TRBJ1-2; maybe TRBD1 (6 bases). The CDR3 sequence is 15 residues long. Trimming removed 0 bases from V and 1 base from J, with 10 bases in between. Per germline, CDR1 SGHRS and CDR2 YFSETQ. The CDR3 DNA follows: TGCGCCAGCAGCTTGGTGGCAGGGGTTAACTATGGCTACACCTTC. Translated, it gives CASSLVAGVNYGYTF.

The V call is TRBV11-2, the J call TRBJ2-1; D is perhaps TRBD1 (5 bases). Per the germline V gene, CDR1 is SGHAT and CDR2 is FQNNGV. The CDR3 spans 18 residues. Trimming left V 6 bases short and J 7 bases short, with 28 bases between. CDR3 loop: CASRHGQGAIKIHNEQFF. The CDR3 DNA reads TGTGCCAGCAGACACGGCCAGGGTGCAATAAAGATTCATAATGAGCAGTTCTTC.